These 19 T cell receptor beta chains share one sample of origin, sequenced in a study of cytomegalovirus exposure and HLA in healthy donors. Amplification used 60 Vbeta primers and 13 Jbeta primers. Using immunoSEQ multiplex PCR, the repertoire was profiled, and TCRdb retains in-frame clones only, with some absent. The sample shows 150,000 to 200,000 clones, 84% of them seen only once. The sequencing sample was made of PBMCs. Source of these receptors: a girl aged 2-10 years in good health and CMV-seropositive.

The J gene is TRBJ1-2, the V gene TRBV30, with a tentative D call TRBD1 (6 bases). CDR3 length: 13 amino acids. Germline V gene data show CDR1 as GTSNPN and CDR2 as SVGIG (reference sequence). Trimming left V 7 bases short and J 2 bases short, with 14 bases between. CDR3 bases: TGTGCCTACGACAGGACATTGAACTATGGCTACACCTTC. This encodes CAYDRTLNYGYTF.

This clone was observed a single time. The chain couples TRBV6-1 to TRBJ1-5; D is perhaps TRBD1 (5 bases). The CDR3 has 15 amino acids. Germline CDR1 and CDR2: MNHNS and SASEGT. Between the trimmed V and J ends, which lost 7 bases and 6 bases, there was a span of 19 bases. In nucleotides, the CDR3 is TGTGCCAGCATTGCCTCGGGCAGGGTCAGTCAGCCCCAGCATTTT. Its translation: CASIASGRVSQPQHF.

The chain is built from TRBV12-5 and TRBJ2-4; maybe TRBD1 (6 bases). The CDR3 contains 12 residues. Germline-derived CDR1 and CDR2 are LGHNT and FRNRAP. V gave up 5 bases and J gave up 10 bases, with 12 bases separating them. The CDR3: CASGTGTRIQYF. The CDR3 nucleotides are TGTGCTAGTGGTACCGGGACACGGATTCAGTACTTC.

CDR3 bases: TGTGCCAGCAGTAAAACAGGGGGAGTCGAAGCTTTCTTT. It codes for CASSKTGGVEAFF. This chain connects TRBV6-1 to TRBJ1-1; TRBD1 matches at 8 bases. From germline, CDR1 is MNHNS and CDR2 SASEGT. The J segment lost 8 bases and the V segment lost 5 bases, leaving 7 bases of the junction unmatched. CDR3 size: 13 residues.

The chain combines TRBV5-1 with TRBJ2-7; D may be TRBD2 (5 bases). Trimming shortened V by 2 bases and J by 5 bases, and 11 bases separated the two germline ends. Germline CDR1 reads SGHRS; CDR2 reads YFSETQ. CDR3 length: 13 amino acids. The CDR3 region is CASSFRGANEQYF. The CDR3, as DNA: TGCGCCAGCAGCTTTCGGGGAGCGAACGAGCAGTACTTC.

V usage is TRBV2 and J usage is TRBJ1-1; no clear D gene. This CDR3 has 14 amino acids. V was cut by 3 bases and J by 7 bases, with 15 bases left in between. The V gene's germline CDR1 is SNHLY and CDR2 FYNNEI. The CDR3 nucleotides read TGTGCCAGCAGTGAGAACGAGAACGAGCGTGAAGCTTTCTTT. Its protein is CASSENENEREAFF. Full variable domain (rest looked up from reference TRBV2 and TRBJ1-1): EPEVTQTPSHQVTQMGQEVILRCVPISNHLYFYWYRQILGQKVEFLVSFYNNEISEKSEIFDDQFSVERPDGSNFTLKIRSTKLEDSAMYFCASSENENEREAFFGQGTRLTVV.

V is TRBV29-1 and J is TRBJ2-7; D is possibly TRBD1 (6 bases). Per the germline V gene, CDR1 is SQVTM and CDR2 is ANQGSEA. CDR3 length equals 13 residues. The ends were cut back, 5 bases at V and 3 bases at J, with 14 bases in the middle. In nucleotides, the CDR3 is TGCAGCGTTTTTTCCGGACAGAGCTACGAGCAGTACTTC. Translation gives CSVFSGQSYEQYF.

The chain links TRBV10-2 to TRBJ2-7; 9 bases line up with TRBD2. Germline V gene data show CDR1 as WSHSY and CDR2 as SAAADI. V dropped 2 bases and J dropped 4; count of bases not matched to a gene: 6. The CDR3 contains 15 residues. As DNA, the CDR3 is TGCGCCAGCAGTGAGGGCAGCGGGGGGAAATACGAGCAGTACTTC. The encoded protein is CASSEGSGGKYEQYF.

The chain uses TRBV30 and TRBJ1-5; a weak D match, TRBD1 (6 bases). Looked up from germline, CDR1 is GTSNPN and CDR2 is SVGIG (reference sequence). V lost 3 bases to trimming and J lost 4 bases, with 13 bases between them. The CDR3 is 14 amino acids. CDR3 residues: CAWRPGQRNQPQHF. The CDR3, as DNA: TGTGCCTGGAGGCCCGGACAGAGGAATCAGCCCCAGCATTTT.

The chain combines TRBV10-1 with TRBJ2-1; D perhaps matches TRBD1 (6 bases). The CDR3 extends over 15 amino acids. Trimming removed 3 bases from V and 2 bases from J, with 11 bases in between. Germline CDR1 and CDR2: WNHNN and SYGVQD (reference sequence). The CDR3 DNA follows: TGCGCCAGCAGTGAACAGGGAAGAGCCTACAATGAGCAGTTCTTC. This codes for CASSEQGRAYNEQFF.

The gene calls are TRBV5-4 and TRBJ2-1; D is possibly TRBD2 (5 bases). The germline CDR1 and CDR2 sequences are SGHNT and YYREEE (reference sequence). Trimming removed 7 bases at V and 7 bases at J, with 21 bases between. The CDR3 sequence is 15 residues long. CDR3 DNA: TGTGCCAGCGGAGCCCTAGCCTGGGAAAGGAATGAGCAGTTCTTC. Translated, it gives CASGALAWERNEQFF.

The rearrangement joins TRBV9 to TRBJ2-1; TRBD2 matches at 7 bases. Germline V lookup: CDR1 SGDLS, CDR2 YYNGEE. The trim removed 3 bases at V and 4 bases at J, leaving 7 bases unmatched. This CDR3 is built from 15 residues. The CDR3 sequence is CASSATSARYNEQFF. In nucleotides, the CDR3 is TGTGCCAGCAGCGCCACTAGCGCCCGATACAATGAGCAGTTCTTC.

The chain uses TRBV9 and TRBJ1-2, with unresolved D. Germline CDR1 reads SGDLS; CDR2 reads YYNGEE. The CDR3 totals 13 residues. V dropped 0 bases and J dropped 5 bases, with 8 bases sitting between them. CDR3 amino acids: CASSVGPEYGYTF. The CDR3 DNA reads as TGTGCCAGCAGCGTAGGGCCAGAATATGGCTACACCTTC.

The rearrangement uses TRBV10-3 and TRBJ1-4; TRBD1 is a possible D gene (6 bases). The CDR3 covers 14 residues. Germline V CDR1 and CDR2: ENHRY, SYGVKD. Between the trimmed V and J ends, which lost 10 bases and 3 bases, there was a span of 15 bases. CDR3 region: CATQPGGPNEKLFF. As DNA, the CDR3 is TGTGCCACCCAGCCGGGGGGGCCTAATGAAAAACTGTTTTTT.

The rearrangement links TRBV4-1 to TRBJ2-1; 11 positions match TRBD2. The CDR3 covers 19 residues. Germline values: CDR1 MGHRA, CDR2 YSYEKL. V lost 1 base to trimming and J lost 3 bases; unmatched junction nucleotides: 11. Written as DNA, the CDR3 is TGCGCCAGCAGCCAAGCCGGGACTAGCGGCACCCTCGGCTACAATGAGCAGTTCTTC. It codes for CASSQAGTSGTLGYNEQFF.

The chain uses TRBV7-8 and TRBJ1-4; D remains unclear. Germline lookup yields CDR1 SGHVS and CDR2 FQNEAQ. V lost 5 bases to trimming and J lost 0 bases, with 10 bases between them. There are 15 residues in the CDR3. The CDR3 region is CASSLSPATNEKLFF. CDR3 DNA: TGTGCCAGCAGCCTTTCCCCGGCAACTAATGAAAAACTGTTTTTT.

This rearrangement joins TRBV19 to TRBJ2-3; 10 bases fit TRBD2. The germline V gene encodes CDR1 LNHDA and CDR2 SQIVND (reference sequence). The CDR3 is 17 residues long. V dropped 3 bases and J dropped 0; count of bases not matched to a gene: 6. CDR3 bases: TGTGCCAGTAGTATGTCCCCTAGCGGGAGAAGCACAGATACGCAGTATTTT. This encodes CASSMSPSGRSTDTQYF.

This chain joins TRBV5-4 and TRBJ2-6; TRBD1 might be the D (5 bases). CDR3 size: 16 residues. Trimming left V 5 bases short and J 0 bases short, with 12 bases between. Germline V CDR1 and CDR2: SGHNT, YYREEE (reference sequence). The CDR3 DNA follows: TGTGCCAGCAGGCTACAGGCCCGCTCTGGGGCCAACGTCCTGACTTTC. Its translation: CASRLQARSGANVLTF.

The V gene is TRBV30, the J gene TRBJ2-7; 9 bases map to TRBD1. CDR1 is GTSNPN, CDR2 SVGIG, per germline (reference sequence). Trimming cost V 5 bases and J 7 bases; bases outside gene matches: 9. This CDR3 comprises 13 residues. CDR3 residues: CAWGRDRVGEQYF. The CDR3, as DNA: TGTGCCTGGGGCCGGGACAGGGTGGGGGAGCAGTACTTC.